A single sample is the source of the 13 T cell receptor beta chains below, sequenced in a study of T-cell reconstitution after alpha-beta-depleted transplantation in children. For TCRbeta, the library was prepared with unique molecular identifiers. Each CDR3 protein gets one entry after TCRdb re-called the PCR reads with MiXCR. Of about 580,000 distinct CDR3 sequences detected, approximately 22% appear once; the ten largest clones hold roughly 15%. This specimen consisted of PBMCs, mostly from graft donor cells, obtained 360 days after TCRalphabeta/CD19-depleted stem cell transplant. All receptors derive from a boy under three years old who had a stem cell transplant for acute myeloid leukemia, so the T cells may come from the graft donor.

The chain is built from TRBV12-3 or TRBV12-4 and TRBJ1-2, with TRBD1 matching 9 bases. This CDR3 has 15 residues. V trimming: 6 bases; J trimming: 8 bases; junction bases outside the gene matches: 13. The CDR3 loop is CASSPPRDRVRGYTF. DNA for the CDR3: TGTGCCAGCAGCCCTCCCAGGGACAGGGTCCGAGGCTACACCTTC.

This clonotype has a count of ten or more. The chain is built from TRBV29-1 and TRBJ2-3; D is perhaps TRBD1 (5 bases). This CDR3 has 14 amino acids. Trimming cost V 8 bases and J 4 bases, with 19 bases left between them. The germline CDR1 and CDR2 sequences are SQVTM and ANQGSEA. The CDR3, as DNA: TGCAGCTCTGGCAGGGTAGGGTCTCCAGATACGCAGTATTTT. It translates to CSSGRVGSPDTQYF.

V and J are TRBV6-5 and TRBJ2-3; TRBD2 might be the D (5 bases). The germline V gene encodes CDR1 MNHEY and CDR2 SVGAGI. The length of the CDR3 is 15 residues. Between the trimmed V and J ends, which lost 0 bases and 0 bases, there was a span of 7 bases. CDR3 amino acids: CASSYSAASTDTQYF. The CDR3 DNA reads TGTGCCAGCAGTTACTCAGCGGCGAGCACAGATACGCAGTATTTT.

The V and J genes are TRBV7-2 and TRBJ2-4; possible D gene TRBD2, 5 bases. CDR1 and CDR2 (germline): SGHTA, FQGNSA. V was trimmed by 0 bases and J by 0 bases, leaving 9 bases between them. The CDR3 totals 16 residues. The CDR3 DNA reads TGTGCCAGCAGCTTAGCAGGAGGTTTAGCCAAAAACATTCAGTACTTC. It yields the protein CASSLAGGLAKNIQYF.

This clonotype was seen ten or more times. This sequence joins TRBV7-9 and TRBJ2-7; D uncertain. The V end was cut by 10 bases, the J end by 2 bases, with 12 bases between. There are 12 residues in the CDR3. Germline V gives CDR1 SEHNR, CDR2 FQNEAQ (reference sequence). CDR3 nucleotide sequence: TGTGCCACCTGGACGGAAACCTACGAGCAGTACGTC. This sequence encodes CATWTETYEQYV.

V usage is TRBV20-1 and J usage is TRBJ1-5, with unresolved D. Germline CDR1 reads DFQATT; CDR2 reads SNEGSKA (reference sequence). The CDR3 contains 14 residues. V was shortened by 4 bases and J by 6 bases, with 16 bases between the two germline ends. CDR3 nucleotide sequence: TGCAGTGCTACTGAAAGGTCTGGTTTTCAGCCCCAGCATTTT. This gives the protein CSATERSGFQPQHF.

This clonotype was counted between two and nine times. This chain connects TRBV12-3 or TRBV12-4 to TRBJ2-3; maybe TRBD2 (6 bases). The CDR3 runs to 16 residues. V was pared by 5 bases and J by 2 bases, with 17 bases between. The CDR3 DNA reads TGTGCCAGCAGTCCTACGACTAGATCGGACACAGATACGCAGTATTTT. Protein product: CASSPTTRSDTDTQYF.

The chain joins TRBV12-5 to TRBJ2-2, with a weak D call TRBD1 (6 bases). V lost 1 base to trimming and J lost 4 bases, with 10 bases between them. CDR3 length: 15 amino acids. Germline V CDR1 and CDR2: LGHNT, FRNRAP. The CDR3 spells CASGLDRVGTGELFF. The CDR3 DNA reads as TGTGCTAGTGGTTTGGACAGGGTGGGCACCGGGGAGCTGTTTTTT.

This clonotype has ten or more counts. The rearrangement links TRBV5-1 to TRBJ2-3, with 10 positions matching TRBD2. The germline CDR1 and CDR2 sequences are SGHRS and YFSETQ. V was clipped by 0 bases and J by 5 bases; unmatched bases: 9. This CDR3 has 17 amino acids. CDR3 sequence (DNA): TGCGCCAGCAGCTTGGTGGGGAGCGGGGGGGCCGTAGATACGCAGTATTTT. It codes for CASSLVGSGGAVDTQYF.

The DNA of the CDR3 is TGTGCCAGCAGCTCAGGGAGGGCTATAGATACGCAGTATTTT. As protein: CASSSGRAIDTQYF. The genes are TRBV11-2 and TRBJ2-3; 7 bases are a match to TRBD2. V shed 4 bases, J shed 5 bases, and the junction held 6 bases outside the gene matches. CDR1 is SGHAT and CDR2 is FQNNGV in the germline V gene. The CDR3 has 14 residues.

V usage is TRBV5-4 and J usage is TRBJ2-5, with D possibly matching TRBD1 (6 bases). Germline assignment: CDR1 SGHNT and CDR2 YYREEE (reference sequence). Trimming cost V 6 bases and J 0 bases, with 12 bases left between them. This CDR3 is 14 amino acids long. This chain's CDR3 is CASTHTGYQETQYF. The CDR3 bases are TGTGCCAGCACCCATACAGGGTACCAAGAGACCCAGTACTTC.

This clonotype was counted a few times. CDR3 amino acids: CATSDPAGRTDTQYF. The CDR3 region has the DNA TGTGCCACCAGTGACCCAGCGGGGCGCACAGATACGCAGTATTTT. The rearrangement links TRBV24-1 to TRBJ2-3, with TRBD2 identical over 7 bases. V gave up 4 bases and J gave up 1 base; unmatched junction bases: 4. The CDR3 is made up of 15 amino acids. The V gene's germline CDR1 is KGHDR and CDR2 SFDVKD.

In its sample, this clonotype was seen a few times. The chain combines TRBV28 with TRBJ2-7; 7 bases are a match to TRBD2. Germline V CDR1 and CDR2: MDHEN, SYDVKM. With 8 bases clipped from V and 2 bases from J, the junction kept 6 bases outside the gene matches. The CDR3 is 13 amino acids. CDR3 sequence: CASSSGAPYEQYV. CDR3 coding DNA: TGTGCCAGCTCGAGCGGGGCCCCCTACGAGCAGTACGTC.